The clone carrying this T cell receptor beta chain was seen only once. The antigen remains unidentified. Generated by immunoSEQ multiplex PCR, the TCRdb table keeps only in-frame clones and is missing some. The profile shows more than 20,000 clones, more than 60% of them singletons. The V gene lost 6 bases and the J gene lost 2 bases, with 15 bases spanning the gap. CDR1 and CDR2 (germline): MNHEY, SVGEGT. The CDR3 consists of 15 residues. The unexposed donors gave CD4+ T cells in about 2011-2018, prior to COVID-19. The cells were cultured for over eight days before CD4+ T cells were isolated. Cells permitting, SARS-CoV-2 S/N and four cold-coronavirus spikes were tested on unexposed-donor CD4+ T cells. Cultures received half-medium IL-2 refreshes on days 3 and 7. The sample is drawn from a study of CD4 T cells in relation to SARS-CoV-2 and coronaviruses.

V gene TRBV6-2 or TRBV6-3 combines with J gene TRBJ2-3; possibly TRBD2 for D (6 bases). Sequencing was carried out using CD4+ T cells from PBMCs, cultured in vitro. The TCR sequence derives from a human donor in good health. DNA of the CDR3: TGTGCCAGCAGCGACTCGGGGGTAAACACAGATACGCAGTATTTT. Translated: CASSDSGVNTDTQYF.